The text below deals with one TCR beta chain. Antigen: not known. Researchers took RNA transcripts and amplified TCR beta CDR3 regions from them. The authors performed first-round RT-PCR with HTBI primers and then a second-round multiplex PCR. Each CDR3 protein is one row after TCRdb ran MiXCR on the multiplex PCR reads. The sample shows hundreds of thousands of distinct CDR3 sequences, about 41% of them seen only once. These data belong to a study of Graves' ophthalmopathy and Graves' hyperthyroidism. Study-level points and caveats: Prediction of ophthalmopathy progression reached roughly 70% sensitivity and approximately 74% specificity. Ophthalmopathy could be told apart from stable hyperthyroidism by a 13-signature model (under 90% sensitivity, about 80% specificity). Blood samples also showed most expanded thyroid clonotypes exceeding 0.001 frequency.

The CDR3 covers 11 residues. Germline values: CDR1 DFQATT, CDR2 SNEGSKA (reference sequence). V was clipped by 6 bases and J by 9 bases, with 11 bases between them. Clinical symptoms, serum thyroxine, TRAb, thyroid ultrasound and orbital computed tomography determined diagnosis. The receptor comes from an adult man with Graves' ophthalmopathy. Material: peripheral blood. This rearrangement joins TRBV20-1 to TRBJ2-2; D is uncertain. The CDR3, as DNA: TGCAGTGCCAAGGACGAGCGGGAGCTGTTTTTT. This translates into CSAKDERELFF.